The rows below give T cell receptor beta chains drawn from one sample of a study of CD8+ T cells in alopecia areata. The table came from immunoSEQ multiplex PCR; TCRdb's copy has only in-frame clones and leaves some out. The data contain about 160,000 clones, about two thirds of them seen just once; the ten biggest clones take up approximately 0.9%. The specimen was CD4+ T cells sorted from blood, collected at week 4, from a patient treated with tofacitinib. These receptors were taken from a human donor with alopecia areata. Both conserved end residues are part of each CDR3. A D gene is named only where the DNA matches it firmly. Not every row has a clone size; where given, it reads once, few, many or a size class.

d_gene	v_gene	j_gene	abundance	CDR3nt	CDR3aa
-	TRBV7-3	TRBJ2-2	-	TGTGCCAGCAGCTTAAAACCAATCCAGAACACCGGGGAGCTGTTTTTT	CASSLKPIQNTGELFF
-	TRBV15	TRBJ2-5	few	TGTGCCACCAGCAGAGATACAGGGCGGGAGACCCAGTACTTC	CATSRDTGRETQYF
-	TRBV27	TRBJ1-1	-	TGTGCCAGCAGTCGAGGGGGGACTGAAGCTTTCTTT	CASSRGGTEAFF
TRBD1	TRBV9	TRBJ2-1	-	TGTGCCAGCACCATCCGGGACAGGAAGTTTTGGGATGAGCAGTTCTTC	CASTIRDRKFWDEQFF
TRBD1	TRBV6-5	TRBJ2-5	-	TGTGCCAGCAGTTACTCAGGGGGCAGGGGGCAAGAGACCCAGTACTTC	CASSYSGGRGQETQYF
-	TRBV19	TRBJ1-5	-	TGTGCCAGTAGTCCCCCGGACTGGACCATTCAGCCCCAGCATTTT	CASSPPDWTIQPQHF
-	TRBV18	TRBJ1-2	-	TGTGCCAGCTCACAGGGGACCTATGGCTACACCTTC	CASSQGTYGYTF
-	TRBV4-1	TRBJ2-7	-	TGCGCCAGCAGCCAAGATTACGGGGAGCAGTACTTC	CASSQDYGEQYF
-	TRBV6-5	TRBJ2-2	-	TGTGCCAGCAGCCGTCCTAGGACCGGGGAGCTGTTTTTT	CASSRPRTGELFF
-	TRBV9	TRBJ2-6	few	TGTGCCAGCAGCGTAGTAGGCAACTCTGGGGCCAACGTCCTGACTTTC	CASSVVGNSGANVLTF
-	TRBV6-5	TRBJ1-1	few	TGTGCCAGCAGTTACGGGGTCGACACTGAAGCTTTCTTT	CASSYGVDTEAFF
TRBD2	TRBV30	TRBJ2-1	few	TGTGCCTGGAGGGAGTCGGGACTAGCGGGCGGAGAGCAGTTCTTC	CAWRESGLAGGEQFF
-	TRBV30	TRBJ2-5	once	TGTGCCTGGAGTGCGTTGACCCTACAAGAGACCCAGTACTTC	CAWSALTLQETQYF
TRBD1	TRBV30	TRBJ2-7	few	TGTGCCTGTCCCGGGACAGGGTTGCACGAGCAGTACTTC	CACPGTGLHEQYF
-	TRBV4-1	TRBJ1-5	-	TGCGCCAGCAGCCAAGATCTACGAGGGAATCAGCCCCAGCATTTT	CASSQDLRGNQPQHF
TRBD1	TRBV30	TRBJ1-4	-	TGTGCCTGGAGTGGACCGGGACAGGGATTGGAAAAACTGTTTTTT	CAWSGPGQGLEKLFF
-	TRBV29-1	TRBJ2-5	-	TGCAGCGTTGGGTCTGCGACCCAGTACTTC	CSVGSATQYF
-	TRBV7-2	TRBJ2-1	-	TGTGCCAGCAGTCCTCGGACCGGTGAGCAGTTCTTC	CASSPRTGEQFF
TRBD1	TRBV7-3	TRBJ2-5	-	TGTGCCAGCAGCCGAGACAGGGGACAAGAGACCCAGTACTTC	CASSRDRGQETQYF
-	TRBV10-3	TRBJ1-1	-	TGTGCCACCGTAAGGCAGGGTAGCACTGAAGCTTTCTTT	CATVRQGSTEAFF
-	TRBV5-6	TRBJ2-6	-	TGTGCCAGCAGCTTGACAGGGTTGGCTGGGGCCAACGTCCTGACTTTC	CASSLTGLAGANVLTF
-	TRBV6-6	TRBJ2-7	-	TGTGCCAGCAGTTATACGGCCAGATCATCCGAGCAGTACTTC	CASSYTARSSEQYF
TRBD2	TRBV2	TRBJ2-1	-	TGTGCCAGCAGTAGCGGGGGGGCCCACAATGAGCAGTTCTTC	CASSSGGAHNEQFF
-	TRBV30	TRBJ1-2	-	TGTGCCTCGACCACCGCCGGGGGATCAAAGGGCTACACCTTC	CASTTAGGSKGYTF
-	TRBV14	TRBJ2-7	-	TGTGCCAGCAGCCGCTCCCCATCCTACGAGCAGTACTTC	CASSRSPSYEQYF
-	TRBV4-1	TRBJ1-5	-	TGCGCCAGTGGCCCAGACGGCAATCAGCCCCAGCATTTT	CASGPDGNQPQHF
-	TRBV29-1	TRBJ1-2	-	TGCAGCGTTGTTCGGGCGGAAGGCTACACCTTC	CSVVRAEGYTF
TRBD1	TRBV29-1	TRBJ1-2	-	TGCAGCGTCGCGGACAGGGTCTATGGCTACACCTTC	CSVADRVYGYTF
-	TRBV29-1	TRBJ1-5	few	TGCAGCGTTGAAGACAGGGATTTCAATCAGCCCCAGCATTTT	CSVEDRDFNQPQHF
TRBD1	TRBV15	TRBJ2-3	-	TGTGCCACCAGCAGAGATCGGAACAGGGGGGCAGATACGCAGTATTTT	CATSRDRNRGADTQYF
-	TRBV10-3	TRBJ1-6	-	TGTGCCATCAGTTCCGGGACGGGGGGAAATTCACCCCTCCACTTT	CAISSGTGGNSPLHF
TRBD1	TRBV14	TRBJ2-2	few	TGTGCCAGCAGCCGGGACAGGGGGCGTGCGAACACCGGGGAGCTGTTTTTT	CASSRDRGRANTGELFF
-	TRBV25-1	TRBJ1-6	-	TGTGCCAGCAGTGCAACAGGTTATAATTCACCCCTCCACTTT	CASSATGYNSPLHF
-	TRBV4-3	TRBJ1-5	once	TGCGCCAGCAGCCAAGATCGACATAGCAATCAGCCCCAGCATTTT	CASSQDRHSNQPQHF
TRBD1	TRBV30	TRBJ1-2	once	TGTGCCTGGAGTCAGGACAGGGGGCGCAACTATGGCTACACCTTC	CAWSQDRGRNYGYTF
-	TRBV30	TRBJ1-1	-	TGTGCCTGGAATCAGGGGAACACTGAAGCTTTCTTT	CAWNQGNTEAFF
-	TRBV27	TRBJ1-2	-	TGTGCCAGCAGTTTAAGTACACCCCTCCGGGGTGGCTACACCTTC	CASSLSTPLRGGYTF
TRBD1	TRBV4-1	TRBJ1-5	-	TGCGCCAGCAGCCAAGCCAAGGACAGGGGCAATCAGCCCCAGCATTTT	CASSQAKDRGNQPQHF
-	TRBV2	TRBJ2-1	few	TGTGCCAGCATGTTGCGCCAGGGCAATGAGCAGTTCTTC	CASMLRQGNEQFF
TRBD2	TRBV11-1	TRBJ2-3	-	TGTGCCAGCAGCGGCCCCCGCGGGGGGGTCACAGATACGCAGTATTTT	CASSGPRGGVTDTQYF